These T cell receptor beta chains were read from a single sample in a study of blood T cell repertoires in COVID-19. TCRdb's copy holds only in-frame clones and misses some; the assay was immunoSEQ multiplex PCR. Of fewer than 500,000 clones in the sample, more than 80% were seen once. Sample: PBMCs or T cells enriched from blood (not recorded which). The receptors here all came from a man aged 25 to 40 who had recovered from COVID-19. Both conserved end residues are part of each CDR3. A D gene is named only where the DNA matches it firmly. Expanded clones are given a class, and other clones once, few, many or no size at all.

>NA|NA|TRBJ2-1|TRBV9
TGTGCCAGCAGCGTTTTTAGTCCTCTAGCTTACAATGAGCAGTTCTTC
CASSVFSPLAYNEQFF
>TRBD1|NA|TRBJ2-7|TRBV18
TGTGCCAGCTCACTAGGGACAGGGTTGATCGAGCAGTACTTC
CASSLGTGLIEQYF
>NA|NA|TRBJ1-2|TRBV12-5
TGTGCTAGTGGTTTGGATCAGGGTTATGGCTACACCTTC
CASGLDQGYGYTF
>NA|NA|TRBJ1-3|TRBV12-5
TGTGCTAGTGCCCAACAGAATTCTGGAAACACCATATATTTT
CASAQQNSGNTIYF
>TRBD2|NA|TRBJ2-1|TRBV13
TGTGCCAGCAGCCCTCGGGGGGGACTAGCGGGGGCGTACAATGAGCAGTTCTTC
CASSPRGGLAGAYNEQFF
>NA|NA|TRBJ1-5|TRBV7-8
TGTGCCAGCAGCCGCAATAGATATCAGCCCCAGCATTTT
CASSRNRYQPQHF
>NA|NA|TRBJ1-6|TRBV14
TGTGCCAGCAGCGACAAGCTCCAATCACCCCTCCACTTT
CASSDKLQSPLHF
>TRBD1|NA|TRBJ2-5|TRBV30
TGTGCCTGGAGTCTACAGGGGATCCAAGAGACCCAGTACTTC
CAWSLQGIQETQYF
>NA|NA|TRBJ2-7|TRBV5-1
TGCGCCAGCAGCTTGAGGACAGCCTACGAGCAGTACTTC
CASSLRTAYEQYF
>NA|NA|TRBJ1-1|TRBV29-1
TGCAGCGTTGAAGGGCAGGGTTTCGCTGAAGCTTTCTTT
CSVEGQGFAEAFF
>NA|NA|TRBJ2-2|TRBV29-1
TGCAGCGTTAGACAGTCCGGGGAGCTGTTTTTT
CSVRQSGELFF
>NA|NA|TRBJ1-1|TRBV24-1
TGTGCCACCAGTGAAGGGGCGCTGAACACTGAAGCTTTCTTT
CATSEGALNTEAFF
>TRBD1|few|TRBJ1-5|TRBV28
TGTGCCAGCACCCCGACAGGGGCAGGTCAGCCCCAGCATTTT
CASTPTGAGQPQHF
>NA|NA|TRBJ2-7|TRBV30
TGTGCCTGGAGTGTGGCGGTAAGCGAGCAGTACTTC
CAWSVAVSEQYF
>TRBD1|NA|TRBJ1-6|TRBV6-6
TGTGCCAGCACGCGGCGCGGACAGGGTAATTCACCCCTCCACTTT
CASTRRGQGNSPLHF
>NA|once|TRBJ2-1|TRBV7-2
TGTGCCAGCAGCTTACAAACTAGTGGATACAATGAGCAGTTCTTC
CASSLQTSGYNEQFF
>TRBD2|NA|TRBJ2-1|TRBV27
TGTGCCAGCAGTCAAACAGCGGGAGATTCCTACAATGAGCAGTTCTTC
CASSQTAGDSYNEQFF
>NA|NA|TRBJ2-3|TRBV28
TGTGCCAGCAGTAGTCAACAGGGCCCTCGAGCAGATACGCAGTATTTT
CASSSQQGPRADTQYF
>NA|NA|TRBJ1-2|TRBV29-1
TGCAGCGTTGGCGGGGGGCGGGGGGGCTACACCTTC
CSVGGGRGGYTF
>TRBD2|NA|TRBJ2-3|TRBV7-8
TGTGCCAGCAGCTCCGGGACTAGCGGAACTAGCACAGATACGCAGTATTTT
CASSSGTSGTSTDTQYF
>NA|NA|TRBJ2-7|TRBV30
TGTGCCTGGAGCCACACCTACGAGCAGTACTTC
CAWSHTYEQYF
>NA|NA|TRBJ1-5|TRBV7-9
TGTGCCAGCAGCAGAGGGTCGGGAGGGCCCCAGCATTTT
CASSRGSGGPQHF
>TRBD1|NA|TRBJ1-4|TRBV5-4
TGTGCCAGCAGCTTGGGGGGACAGGGGTACGAAAAACTGTTTTTT
CASSLGGQGYEKLFF
>NA|NA|TRBJ1-1|TRBV6-5
TGTGCCACCATCAAACTCAGGGAAAGTACTGAAGCTTTCTTT
CATIKLRESTEAFF
>NA|NA|TRBJ1-5|TRBV27
TGTGCCAGCAGTTTATCTGGGGGGTACGGCAATCAGCCCCAGCATTTT
CASSLSGGYGNQPQHF
>TRBD1|many|TRBJ2-7|TRBV28
TGTGCCAGCAGCCGCCTACCGGGACAGGGAGCCTACGAGCAGTACTTC
CASSRLPGQGAYEQYF
>NA|NA|TRBJ2-7|TRBV19
TGTGCCAGTAGTTACGGGGGTAGCTTAGTCGAGCAGTACTTC
CASSYGGSLVEQYF
>TRBD2|NA|TRBJ2-1|TRBV7-9
TGTGCCAGCAGCTTAGTGTCTAGCGGGATTAGTGAGCAGTTCTTC
CASSLVSSGISEQFF
>NA|NA|TRBJ1-2|TRBV6-5
TGTGCCAGCAGCCAGGATGAAGTCTATGGCTACACCTTC
CASSQDEVYGYTF
>NA|NA|TRBJ1-1|TRBV7-3
TGTGCCAGCAGCCGGACAGAGAACACTGAAGCTTTCTTT
CASSRTENTEAFF
>TRBD1|once|TRBJ2-5|TRBV19
TGTGCCAGTGGCCGACAGGGGCGGGAGACCCAGTACTTC
CASGRQGRETQYF
>NA|NA|TRBJ2-7|TRBV5-4
TGTGCCAGCACGCCGGACTTGATGCCAATGGGCGAGCAGTACTTC
CASTPDLMPMGEQYF
>NA|NA|TRBJ1-2|TRBV19
TGTGCCAGTAGTATCTCTGGAGACCGCCATGGCTACACCTTC
CASSISGDRHGYTF
>TRBD1|once|TRBJ2-3|TRBV18
TGTGCCAGCTCACTATACACGGGACAGGGGAGCACAGATACGCAGTATTTT
CASSLYTGQGSTDTQYF
>TRBD1|NA|TRBJ1-3|TRBV30
TGTGCCTGGCTCGGACAGGGGCTGGGGAAGGGAAACACCATATATTTT
CAWLGQGLGKGNTIYF
>TRBD2|NA|TRBJ2-5|TRBV5-1
TGCGCCAGCAGCTTGGGGGCTAGCGGGAGTCAAGAGACCCAGTACTTC
CASSLGASGSQETQYF
>NA|NA|TRBJ1-6|TRBV4-1
TGCGCCAGCAGCTTTCGACAGCCGATTAATTCACCCCTCCACTTT
CASSFRQPINSPLHF
>NA|NA|TRBJ1-3|TRBV11-2
TGTGCCAGCAGTTTCAACGGACTATCTGGAAACACCATATATTTT
CASSFNGLSGNTIYF
>TRBD2|NA|TRBJ2-1|TRBV24-1
TGTGCCACCAGTGATCCTCGACTAGCGGGAGCGGGTATGGGCTCCTACAATGAGCAGTTCTTC
CATSDPRLAGAGMGSYNEQFF